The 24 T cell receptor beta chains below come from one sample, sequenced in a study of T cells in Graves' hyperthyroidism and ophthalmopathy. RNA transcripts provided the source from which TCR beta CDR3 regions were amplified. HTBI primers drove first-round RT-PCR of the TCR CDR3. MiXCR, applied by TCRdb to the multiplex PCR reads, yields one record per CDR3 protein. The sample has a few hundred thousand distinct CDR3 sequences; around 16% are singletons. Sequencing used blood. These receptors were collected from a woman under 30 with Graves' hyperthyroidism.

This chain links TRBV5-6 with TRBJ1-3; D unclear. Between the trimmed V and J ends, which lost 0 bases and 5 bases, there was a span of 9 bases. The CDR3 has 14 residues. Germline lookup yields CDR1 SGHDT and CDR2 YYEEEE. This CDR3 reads CASSLGSNRNTIYF. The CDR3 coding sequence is TGTGCCAGCAGCTTGGGCAGCAATAGAAACACCATATATTTT.

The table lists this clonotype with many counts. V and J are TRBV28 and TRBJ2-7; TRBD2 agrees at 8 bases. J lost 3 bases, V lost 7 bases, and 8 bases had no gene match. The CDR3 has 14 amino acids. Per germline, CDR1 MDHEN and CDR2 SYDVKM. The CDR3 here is CASTLSGKIYEQYF. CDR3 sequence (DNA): TGTGCCAGCACCCTTAGCGGGAAGATCTACGAGCAGTACTTC.

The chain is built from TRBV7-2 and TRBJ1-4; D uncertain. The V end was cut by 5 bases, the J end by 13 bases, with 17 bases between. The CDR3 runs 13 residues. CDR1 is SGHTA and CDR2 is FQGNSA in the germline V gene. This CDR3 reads CASSVSGSPRLFF. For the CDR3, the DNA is TGTGCCAGCAGCGTCTCCGGGAGCCCAAGACTGTTTTTT.

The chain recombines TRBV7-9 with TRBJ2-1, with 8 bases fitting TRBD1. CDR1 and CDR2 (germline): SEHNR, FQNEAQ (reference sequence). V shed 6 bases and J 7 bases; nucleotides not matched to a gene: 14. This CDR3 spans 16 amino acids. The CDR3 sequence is CASSFAGGQGINEQFF. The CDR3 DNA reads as TGTGCCAGCAGTTTTGCCGGCGGACAGGGTATTAATGAGCAGTTCTTC.

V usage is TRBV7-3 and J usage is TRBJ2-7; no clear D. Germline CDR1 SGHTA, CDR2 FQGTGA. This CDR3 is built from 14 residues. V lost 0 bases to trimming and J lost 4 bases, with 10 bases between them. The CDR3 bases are TGTGCCAGCAGCTTAACGGGGAACCCATACGAGCAGTACTTC. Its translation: CASSLTGNPYEQYF. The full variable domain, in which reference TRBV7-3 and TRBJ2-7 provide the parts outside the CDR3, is GAGVSQTPSNKVTEKGKYVELRCDPISGHTALYWYRQSLGQGPEFLIYFQGTGAADDSGLPNDRFFAVRPEGSVSTLKIQRTERGDSAVYLCASSLTGNPYEQYFGPGTRLTVT.

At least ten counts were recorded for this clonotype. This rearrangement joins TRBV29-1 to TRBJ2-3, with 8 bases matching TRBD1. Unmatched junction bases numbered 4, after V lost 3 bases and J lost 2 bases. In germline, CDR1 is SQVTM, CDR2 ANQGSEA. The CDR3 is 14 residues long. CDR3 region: CSVDGQGNTDTQYF. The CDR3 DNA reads TGCAGCGTTGACGGACAGGGAAACACAGATACGCAGTATTTT.

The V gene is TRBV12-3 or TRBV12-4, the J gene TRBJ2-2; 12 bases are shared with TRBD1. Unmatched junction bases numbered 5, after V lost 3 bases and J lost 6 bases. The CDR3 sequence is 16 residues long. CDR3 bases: TGTGCCAGCAGTTTGGGACAGGGGGCCAGCGCCGGGGAGCTGTTTTTT. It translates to CASSLGQGASAGELFF.

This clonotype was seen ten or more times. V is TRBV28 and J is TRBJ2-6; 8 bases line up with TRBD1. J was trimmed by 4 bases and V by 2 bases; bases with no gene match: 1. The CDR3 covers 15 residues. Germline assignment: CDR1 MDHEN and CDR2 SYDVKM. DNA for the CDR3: TGTGCCAGCAGTTTACAGGGGGCCGGGGCCAACGTCCTGACTTTC. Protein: CASSLQGAGANVLTF.

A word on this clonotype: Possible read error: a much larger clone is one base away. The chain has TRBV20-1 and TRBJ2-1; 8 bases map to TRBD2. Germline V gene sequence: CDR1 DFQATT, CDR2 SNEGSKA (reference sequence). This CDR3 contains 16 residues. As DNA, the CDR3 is TGCAGGGCTAGAGATATGGGGCGGGGGGACTACAATGAGCAGTTCTTC. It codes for CRARDMGRGDYNEQFF.

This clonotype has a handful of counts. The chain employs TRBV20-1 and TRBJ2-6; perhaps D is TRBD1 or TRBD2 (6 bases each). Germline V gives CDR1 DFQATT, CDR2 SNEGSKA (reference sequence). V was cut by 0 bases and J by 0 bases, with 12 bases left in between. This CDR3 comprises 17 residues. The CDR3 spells CSARDLQGLSGANVLTF. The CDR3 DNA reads TGCAGTGCTAGAGACCTACAGGGACTCTCTGGGGCCAACGTCCTGACTTTC.

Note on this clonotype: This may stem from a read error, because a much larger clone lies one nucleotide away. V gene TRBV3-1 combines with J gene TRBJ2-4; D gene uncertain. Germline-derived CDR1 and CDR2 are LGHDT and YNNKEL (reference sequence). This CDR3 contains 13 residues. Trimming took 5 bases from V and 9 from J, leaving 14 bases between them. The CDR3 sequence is CASSLAYRSIQYF. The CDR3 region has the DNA TGTGCCAGCAGCTTAGCCTACAGAAGCATTCAGTACTTC. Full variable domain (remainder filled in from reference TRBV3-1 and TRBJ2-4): DTAVSQTPKYLVTQMGNDKSIKCEQNLGHDTMYWYKQDSKKFLKIMFSYNNKELIINETVPNRFSPKSPDKAHLNLHINSLELGDSAVYFCASSLAYRSIQYFGAGTRLSVL.

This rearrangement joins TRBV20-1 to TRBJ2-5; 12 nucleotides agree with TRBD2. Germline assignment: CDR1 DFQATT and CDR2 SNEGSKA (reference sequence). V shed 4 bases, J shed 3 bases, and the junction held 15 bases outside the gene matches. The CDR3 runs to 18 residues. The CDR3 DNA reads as TGCAGTGCTATTAACCTGGGTACTAGCGGGAGGTTTGAAGAGACCCAGTACTTC. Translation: CSAINLGTSGRFEETQYF.

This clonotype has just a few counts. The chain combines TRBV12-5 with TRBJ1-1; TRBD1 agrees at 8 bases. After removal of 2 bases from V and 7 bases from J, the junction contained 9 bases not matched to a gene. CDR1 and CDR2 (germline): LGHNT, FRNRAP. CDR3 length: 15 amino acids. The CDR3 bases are TGTGCTAGTGGTTTGTACGGACAGGGCCGAATTGAAGCTTTCTTT. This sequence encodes CASGLYGQGRIEAFF.

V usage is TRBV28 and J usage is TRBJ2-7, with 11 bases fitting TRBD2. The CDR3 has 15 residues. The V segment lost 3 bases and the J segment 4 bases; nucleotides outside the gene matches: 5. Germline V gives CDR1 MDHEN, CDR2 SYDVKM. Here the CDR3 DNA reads TGTGCCAGCAGTTTCGGGCTAGCGGGAGGATACGAGCAGTACTTC. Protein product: CASSFGLAGGYEQYF.

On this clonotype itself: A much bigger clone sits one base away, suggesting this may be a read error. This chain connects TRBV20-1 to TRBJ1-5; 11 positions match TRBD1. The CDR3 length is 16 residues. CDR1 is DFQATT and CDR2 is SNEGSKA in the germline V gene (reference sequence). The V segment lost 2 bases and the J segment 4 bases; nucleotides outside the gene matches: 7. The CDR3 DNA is TGCAGTGCTAGACCCGGGACAGGGGGATCTAATCAGCCCCAGCATTTT. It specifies CSARPGTGGSNQPQHF.

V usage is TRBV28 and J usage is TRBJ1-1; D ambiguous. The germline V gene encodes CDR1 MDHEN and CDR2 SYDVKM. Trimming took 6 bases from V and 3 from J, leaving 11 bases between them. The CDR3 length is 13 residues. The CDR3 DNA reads TGTGCCAGCAGATCCTTCGACTACACTGAAGCTTTCTTT. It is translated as CASRSFDYTEAFF.

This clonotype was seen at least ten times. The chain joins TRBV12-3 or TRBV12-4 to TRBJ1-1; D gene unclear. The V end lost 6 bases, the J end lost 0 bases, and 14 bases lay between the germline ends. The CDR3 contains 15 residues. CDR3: CASSPFGVMNTEAFF. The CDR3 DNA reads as TGTGCCAGCAGCCCCTTTGGGGTAATGAACACTGAAGCTTTCTTT.

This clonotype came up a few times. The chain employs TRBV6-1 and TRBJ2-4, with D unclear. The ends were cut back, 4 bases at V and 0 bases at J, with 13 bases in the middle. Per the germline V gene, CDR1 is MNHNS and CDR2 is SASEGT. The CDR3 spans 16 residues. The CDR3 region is CASSAYQTLAKNIQYF. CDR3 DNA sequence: TGTGCCAGCAGTGCGTACCAGACCTTAGCCAAAAACATTCAGTACTTC.

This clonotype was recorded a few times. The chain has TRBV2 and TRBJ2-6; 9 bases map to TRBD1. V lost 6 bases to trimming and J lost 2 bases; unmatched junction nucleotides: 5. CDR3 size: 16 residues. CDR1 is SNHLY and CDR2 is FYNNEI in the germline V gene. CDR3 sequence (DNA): TGTGCCAGCAGCCTTGACAGGGGGGCTGGGGCCAACGTCCTGACTTTC. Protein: CASSLDRGAGANVLTF.

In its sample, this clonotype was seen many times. CDR3 in amino acids: CASSLESSYEQYF. The CDR3 region has the DNA TGTGCCAGCAGCTTAGAAAGCAGCTACGAGCAGTACTTC. The rearrangement uses TRBV11-2 and TRBJ2-7; D call uncertain. The CDR3 has 13 residues. V dropped 0 bases and J dropped 3 bases, with 6 bases sitting between them. Germline CDR1 SGHAT, CDR2 FQNNGV.

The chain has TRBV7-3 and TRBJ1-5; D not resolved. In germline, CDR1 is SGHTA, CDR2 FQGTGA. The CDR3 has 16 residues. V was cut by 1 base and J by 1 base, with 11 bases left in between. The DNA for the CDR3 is TGTGCCAGCAGCTTAATCCAGGCCCCCAGCAATCAGCCCCAGCATTTT. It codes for CASSLIQAPSNQPQHF.

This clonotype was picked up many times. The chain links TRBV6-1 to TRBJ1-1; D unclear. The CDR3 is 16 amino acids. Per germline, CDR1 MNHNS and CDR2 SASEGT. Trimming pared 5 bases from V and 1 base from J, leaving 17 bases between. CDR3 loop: CASSKGIRRENTEAFF. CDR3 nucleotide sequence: TGTGCCAGCAGTAAAGGTATTCGTAGAGAGAACACTGAAGCTTTCTTT.

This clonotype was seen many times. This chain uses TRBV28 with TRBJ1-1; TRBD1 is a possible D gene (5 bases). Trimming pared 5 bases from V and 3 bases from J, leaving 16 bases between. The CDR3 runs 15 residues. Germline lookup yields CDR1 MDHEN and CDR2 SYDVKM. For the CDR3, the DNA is TGTGCCAGCAGTACTGGAGGGGTTGGGGACACTGAAGCTTTCTTT. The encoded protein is CASSTGGVGDTEAFF.

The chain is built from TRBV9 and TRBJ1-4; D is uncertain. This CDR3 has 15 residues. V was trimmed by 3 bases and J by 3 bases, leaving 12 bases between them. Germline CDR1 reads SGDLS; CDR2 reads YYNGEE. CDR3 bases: TGTGCCAGCAGCGAAACTATGGGTTCTAATGAAAAACTGTTTTTT. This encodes CASSETMGSNEKLFF.